The clone carrying this T cell receptor (beta chain) was detected only a few times. Authors' methods: Scientists estimated how many nucleated cells there were by amplifying reference gene primers. Profiled with immunoSEQ multiplex PCR; TCRdb holds only in-frame clones, not every one. V and J calls and clone size are given by that table; D and trimming were obtained from the DNA. In the table there are around 240,000 clones, 85% to 90% of which are singletons. These data come from a study of blood T cell repertoires in COVID-19. For the study at large: Researchers got acute and convalescent COVID-19 samples from the United States, Italy and Spain.

The junction had 2 bases not matched to a gene; V was cut back by 5 bases and J by 0 bases. Germline assignment: CDR1 KGHDR and CDR2 SFDVKD. The CDR3 is 16 amino acids. Living in about two dozen US areas, the participants were between roughly 18 and 89 years of age. Cohort assignment relied on participant-reported clinical history. The TCR originated in a man in his forties or fifties who had been exposed to COVID-19. Sequenced input: PBMCs or T cells enriched from blood (not recorded which). This chain uses TRBV24-1 with TRBJ2-2; 10 bases fit TRBD1. CDR3 protein: CATSGGQGANTGELFF. The CDR3 DNA reads as TGTGCCACCAGTGGTGGACAGGGGGCGAACACCGGGGAGCTGTTTTTT.